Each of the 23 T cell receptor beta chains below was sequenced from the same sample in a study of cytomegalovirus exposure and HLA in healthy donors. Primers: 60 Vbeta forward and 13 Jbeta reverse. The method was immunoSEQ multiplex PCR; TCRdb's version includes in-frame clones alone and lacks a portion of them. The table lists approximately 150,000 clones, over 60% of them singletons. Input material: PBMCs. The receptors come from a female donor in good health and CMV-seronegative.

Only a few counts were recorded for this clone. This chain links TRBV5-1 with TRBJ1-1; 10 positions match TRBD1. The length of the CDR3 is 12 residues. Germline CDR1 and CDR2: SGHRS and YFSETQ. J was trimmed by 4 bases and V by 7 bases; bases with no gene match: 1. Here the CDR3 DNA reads TGCGCCAGCCGGACAGGGGGCACTGAAGCTTTCTTT. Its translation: CASRTGGTEAFF.

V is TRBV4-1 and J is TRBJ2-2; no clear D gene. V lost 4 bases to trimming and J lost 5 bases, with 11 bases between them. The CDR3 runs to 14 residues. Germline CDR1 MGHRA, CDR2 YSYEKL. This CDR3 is CASSLNDGTGELFF. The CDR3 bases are TGCGCCAGCAGCCTAAACGACGGGACCGGGGAGCTGTTTTTT.

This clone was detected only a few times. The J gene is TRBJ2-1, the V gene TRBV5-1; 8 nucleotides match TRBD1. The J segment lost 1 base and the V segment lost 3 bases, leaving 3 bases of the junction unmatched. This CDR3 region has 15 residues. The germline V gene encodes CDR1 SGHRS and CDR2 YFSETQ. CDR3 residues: CASSSQGASYNEQFF. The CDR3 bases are TGCGCCAGCAGCTCCCAGGGGGCTTCCTACAATGAGCAGTTCTTC.

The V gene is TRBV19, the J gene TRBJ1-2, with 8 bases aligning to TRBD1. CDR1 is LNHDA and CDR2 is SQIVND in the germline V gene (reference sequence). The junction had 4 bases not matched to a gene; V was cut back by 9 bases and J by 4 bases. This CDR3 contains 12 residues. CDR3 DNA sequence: TGTGCCAGCAGGACAGGGACCTATGGCTACACCTTC. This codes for CASRTGTYGYTF.

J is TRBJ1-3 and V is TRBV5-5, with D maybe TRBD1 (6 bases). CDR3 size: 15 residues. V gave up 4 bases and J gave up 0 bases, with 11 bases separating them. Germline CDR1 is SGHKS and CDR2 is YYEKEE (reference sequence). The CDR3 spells CASSRGQSSGNTIYF. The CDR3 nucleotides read TGTGCCAGCAGCCGCGGACAGAGCTCTGGAAACACCATATATTTT.

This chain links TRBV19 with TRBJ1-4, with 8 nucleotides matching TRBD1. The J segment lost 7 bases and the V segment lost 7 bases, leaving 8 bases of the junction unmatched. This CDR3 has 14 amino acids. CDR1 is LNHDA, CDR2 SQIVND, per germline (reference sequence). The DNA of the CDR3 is TGTGCCAGTACGTCGTCGACAGGGGCTGAAAAACTGTTTTTT. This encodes CASTSSTGAEKLFF.

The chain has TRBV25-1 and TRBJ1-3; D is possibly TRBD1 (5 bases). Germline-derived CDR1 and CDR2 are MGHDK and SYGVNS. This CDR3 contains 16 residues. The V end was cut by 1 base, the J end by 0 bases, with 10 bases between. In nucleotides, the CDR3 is TGTGCCAGCAGTGAATGGGGCAGGGACTCTGGAAACACCATATATTTT. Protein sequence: CASSEWGRDSGNTIYF.

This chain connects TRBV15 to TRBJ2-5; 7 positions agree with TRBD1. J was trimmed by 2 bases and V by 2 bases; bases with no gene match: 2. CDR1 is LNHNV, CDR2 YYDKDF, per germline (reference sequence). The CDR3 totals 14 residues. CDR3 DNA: TGTGCCACCAGCAGAAACAGGGGTCAAGAGACCCAGTACTTC. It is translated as CATSRNRGQETQYF.

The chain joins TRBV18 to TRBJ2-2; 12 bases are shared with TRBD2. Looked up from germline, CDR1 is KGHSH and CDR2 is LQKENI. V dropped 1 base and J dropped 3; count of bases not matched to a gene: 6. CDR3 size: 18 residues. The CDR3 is CASSPLPSGGVYTGELFF. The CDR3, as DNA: TGTGCCAGCTCACCACTCCCTAGCGGGGGGGTCTACACCGGGGAGCTGTTTTTT. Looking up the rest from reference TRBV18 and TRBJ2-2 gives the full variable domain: NAGVMQNPRHLVRRRGQEARLRCSPMKGHSHVYWYRQLPEEGLKFMVYLQKENIIDESGMPKERFSAEFPKEGPSILRIQQVVRGDSAAYFCASSPLPSGGVYTGELFFGEGSRLTVL.

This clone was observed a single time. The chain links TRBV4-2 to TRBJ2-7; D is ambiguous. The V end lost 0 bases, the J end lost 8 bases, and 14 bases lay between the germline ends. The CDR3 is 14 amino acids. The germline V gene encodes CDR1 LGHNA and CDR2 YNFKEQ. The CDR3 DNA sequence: TGTGCCAGCAGCCAAGATGGGCCTATGAATAAGCAGTACTTC. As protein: CASSQDGPMNKQYF.

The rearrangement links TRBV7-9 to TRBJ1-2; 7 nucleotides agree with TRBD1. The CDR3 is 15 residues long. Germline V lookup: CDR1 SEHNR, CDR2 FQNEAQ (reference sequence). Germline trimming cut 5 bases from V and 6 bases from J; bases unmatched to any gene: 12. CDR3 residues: CASSAGQAGEHGYTF. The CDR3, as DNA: TGTGCCAGCAGCGCCGGACAGGCCGGAGAACATGGCTACACCTTC.

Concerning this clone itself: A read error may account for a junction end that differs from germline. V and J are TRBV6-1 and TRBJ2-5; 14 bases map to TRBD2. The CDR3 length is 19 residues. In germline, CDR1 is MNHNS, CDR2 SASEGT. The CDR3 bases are TGTGCCAGCAGTGGAACCTGGACTAGCGGGGGGCTTCCCCAAGAGGCCCAGTACTTC. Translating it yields CASSGTWTSGGLPQEAQYF.

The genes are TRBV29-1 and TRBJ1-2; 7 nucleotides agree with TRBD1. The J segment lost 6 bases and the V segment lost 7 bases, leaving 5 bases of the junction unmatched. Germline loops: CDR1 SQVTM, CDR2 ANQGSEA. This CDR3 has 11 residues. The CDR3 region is CSATGQNGYTF. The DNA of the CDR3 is TGCAGCGCCACGGGACAGAATGGCTACACCTTC.

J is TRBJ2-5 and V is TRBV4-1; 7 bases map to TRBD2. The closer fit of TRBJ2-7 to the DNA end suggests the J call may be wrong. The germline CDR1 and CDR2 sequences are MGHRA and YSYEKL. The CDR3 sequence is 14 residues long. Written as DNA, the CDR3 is TGCGCCAGCAGTACGAGCGGGGAGATTTACGAGCAGTACTTC. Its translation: CASSTSGEIYEQYF.

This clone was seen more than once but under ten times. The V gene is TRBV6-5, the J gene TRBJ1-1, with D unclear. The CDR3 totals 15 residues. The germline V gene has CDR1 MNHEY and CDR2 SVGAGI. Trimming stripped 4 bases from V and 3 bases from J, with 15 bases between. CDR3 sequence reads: CASSFWGKGDTEAFF. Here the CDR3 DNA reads TGTGCCAGCAGTTTCTGGGGAAAGGGAGACACTGAAGCTTTCTTT.

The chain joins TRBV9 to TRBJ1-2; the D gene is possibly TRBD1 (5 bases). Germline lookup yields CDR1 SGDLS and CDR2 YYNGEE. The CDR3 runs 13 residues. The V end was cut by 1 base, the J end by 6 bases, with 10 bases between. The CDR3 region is CASSVISGHGYTF. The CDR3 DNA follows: TGTGCCAGCAGCGTAATTTCAGGGCATGGCTACACCTTC.

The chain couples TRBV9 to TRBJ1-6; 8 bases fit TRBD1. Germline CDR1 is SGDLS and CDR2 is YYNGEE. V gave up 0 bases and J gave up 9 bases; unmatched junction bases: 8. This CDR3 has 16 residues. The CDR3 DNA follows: TGTGCCAGCAGCGTAGAGACAGGGGCACTAGTTTCACCCCTCCACTTT. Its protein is CASSVETGALVSPLHF.

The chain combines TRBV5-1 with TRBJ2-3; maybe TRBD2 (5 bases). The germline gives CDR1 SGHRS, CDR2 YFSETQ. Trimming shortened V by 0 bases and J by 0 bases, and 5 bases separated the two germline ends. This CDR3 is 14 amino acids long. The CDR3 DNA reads TGCGCCAGCAGCTTGGGGAGGAGCACAGATACGCAGTATTTT. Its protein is CASSLGRSTDTQYF.

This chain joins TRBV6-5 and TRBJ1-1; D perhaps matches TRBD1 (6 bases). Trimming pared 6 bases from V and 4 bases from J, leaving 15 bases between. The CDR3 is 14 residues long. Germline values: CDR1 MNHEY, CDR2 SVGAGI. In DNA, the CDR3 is TGTGCCAGCAGACCAGGGGTGGGGGCCACTGAAGCTTTCTTT. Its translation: CASRPGVGATEAFF.

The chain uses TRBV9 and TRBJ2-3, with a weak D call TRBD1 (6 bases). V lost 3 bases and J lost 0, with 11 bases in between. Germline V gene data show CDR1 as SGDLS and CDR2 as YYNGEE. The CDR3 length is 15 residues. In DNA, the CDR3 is TGTGCCAGCAGCGCGACAGGCCCTAGCACAGATACGCAGTATTTT. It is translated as CASSATGPSTDTQYF.

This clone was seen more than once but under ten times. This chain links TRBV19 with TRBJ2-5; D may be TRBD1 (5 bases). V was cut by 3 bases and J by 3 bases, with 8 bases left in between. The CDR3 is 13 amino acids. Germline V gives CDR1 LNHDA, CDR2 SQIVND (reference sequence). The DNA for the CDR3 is TGTGCCAGTAGTATCCTAGGGGAAGAGACCCAGTACTTC. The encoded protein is CASSILGEETQYF.

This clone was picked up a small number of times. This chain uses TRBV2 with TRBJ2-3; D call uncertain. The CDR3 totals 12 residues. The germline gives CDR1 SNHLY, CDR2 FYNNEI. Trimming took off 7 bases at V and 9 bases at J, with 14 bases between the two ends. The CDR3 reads CASMFHGETQYF. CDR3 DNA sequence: TGTGCCAGCATGTTCCATGGAGAGACGCAGTATTTT.

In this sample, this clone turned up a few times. CDR3 DNA sequence: TGTGCCAGCAGCTCACCCGGACTAGGAGGGATGGGGGAGACCCAGTACTTC. It codes for CASSSPGLGGMGETQYF. The chain joins TRBV7-2 to TRBJ2-5; TRBD2 aligns across 7 bases. CDR3 length equals 17 residues. V dropped 4 bases and J dropped 5; count of bases not matched to a gene: 16. Germline lookup yields CDR1 SGHTA and CDR2 FQGNSA.